The 4 T cell receptor beta chains listed next were all sequenced from one sample in a study of OX40 agonist ivuxolimab in advanced cancers. Produced via immunoSEQ multiplex PCR; TCRdb's table is partial and in-frame only. Of 65,000 to 80,000 clones listed, more than 75% were seen once; the top ten hold 8.2%. The sequenced sample was CD4+ or CD8+ T cells sorted from blood, obtained in a trial of the OX40 agonist ivuxolimab. All receptors come from an adult with an advanced solid tumor such as melanoma, head and neck, liver or kidney cancer.

The rearrangement links TRBV5-1 to TRBJ1-2; 7 positions match TRBD1. CDR3 length equals 18 residues. Germline trimming cut 0 bases from V and 4 bases from J; bases unmatched to any gene: 15. Germline CDR1 is SGHRS and CDR2 is YFSETQ. The CDR3, as DNA: TGCGCCAGCAGCTTGGGCCCTCCCTTCGGGACAGTGCCCTATGGCTACACCTTC. Translation gives CASSLGPPFGTVPYGYTF.

This clone was found a few times. This chain uses TRBV4-1 with TRBJ2-1; D assignment may be TRBD1 or TRBD2 (5 bases each). Germline V gene sequence: CDR1 MGHRA, CDR2 YSYEKL. CDR3 size: 14 residues. Trimming shortened V by 0 bases and J by 4 bases, and 7 bases separated the two germline ends. The CDR3 sequence is CASSQDWGYNEQFF. The CDR3 nucleotides read TGCGCCAGCAGCCAAGATTGGGGGTACAATGAGCAGTTCTTC.

CDR3 in amino acids: CASSVSGPKNIQYF. The CDR3 DNA sequence: TGTGCCAGCAGCGTTTCCGGCCCCAAAAACATTCAGTACTTC. The chain employs TRBV9 and TRBJ2-4, with D hard to call. The CDR3 runs to 14 residues. Germline V gene sequence: CDR1 SGDLS, CDR2 YYNGEE. The germline V and J ends were trimmed by 2 bases and 2 bases, with 8 bases remaining between them.

CDR3 nucleotides: TGTGCCAGCAAAAGGGGCGGAGACTATGGCTACACCTTC. Translated, it gives CASKRGGDYGYTF. The rearrangement joins TRBV6-1 to TRBJ1-2; D is possibly TRBD1 (5 bases). The V gene lost 7 bases and the J gene lost 3 bases, with 12 bases spanning the gap. This CDR3 spans 13 amino acids. Germline V gene data show CDR1 as MNHNS and CDR2 as SASEGT.